This TCR beta chain was captured in a study of T cells in Graves' hyperthyroidism and ophthalmopathy. What was amplified from RNA transcripts were TCR beta CDR3 regions. TCR CDR3 regions were first amplified by RT-PCR with HTBI primers. A single record per CDR3 protein comes from TCRdb applying MiXCR to the multiplex PCR reads. Of over 550,000 distinct CDR3 sequences listed, about a sixth are singletons. This CDR3 has 13 residues. The V gene's germline CDR1 is MDHEN and CDR2 SYDVKM. The V and J ends lost 3 bases and 9 bases respectively, with 12 bases between them. In making diagnoses, clinical symptoms, serum thyroxine and TRAb, thyroid ultrasound and orbital computed tomography were all used.

The sequenced sample was blood. This TCR was sampled from a woman younger than 35 with Graves' hyperthyroidism. This rearrangement joins TRBV28 to TRBJ2-1, with D tentatively TRBD2 (7 bases). CDR3 sequence reads: CASSFKGGAEQFF. CDR3 bases: TGTGCCAGCAGTTTCAAAGGGGGGGCTGAGCAGTTCTTC.